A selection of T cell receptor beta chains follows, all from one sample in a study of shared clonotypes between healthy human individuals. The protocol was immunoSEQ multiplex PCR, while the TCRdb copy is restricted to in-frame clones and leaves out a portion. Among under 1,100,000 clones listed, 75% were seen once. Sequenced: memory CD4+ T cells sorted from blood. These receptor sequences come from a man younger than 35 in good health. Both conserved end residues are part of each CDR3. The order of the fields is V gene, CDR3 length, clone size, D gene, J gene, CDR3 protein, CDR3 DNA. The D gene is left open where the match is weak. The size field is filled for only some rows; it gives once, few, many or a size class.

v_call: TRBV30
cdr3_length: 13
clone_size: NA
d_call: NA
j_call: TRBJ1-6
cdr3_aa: CAWRTASVGALHF
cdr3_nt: TGTGCCTGGAGGACAGCCAGCGTAGGGGCCCTCCACTTT

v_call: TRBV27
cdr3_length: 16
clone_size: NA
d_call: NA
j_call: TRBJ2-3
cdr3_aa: CASSLLGSTSTDTQYF
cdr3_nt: TGTGCCAGCAGTTTACTCGGCAGTACTAGCACAGATACGCAGTATTTT

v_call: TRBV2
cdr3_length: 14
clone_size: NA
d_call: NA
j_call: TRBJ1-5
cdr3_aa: CASSEARVAQPQHF
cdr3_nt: TGTGCCAGCAGTGAAGCCAGGGTGGCTCAGCCCCAGCATTTT

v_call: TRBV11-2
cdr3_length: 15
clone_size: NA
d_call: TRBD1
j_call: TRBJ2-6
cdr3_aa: CASSGQGSGANVLTF
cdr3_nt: TGTGCCAGCAGCGGACAGGGTTCCGGGGCCAACGTCCTGACTTTC

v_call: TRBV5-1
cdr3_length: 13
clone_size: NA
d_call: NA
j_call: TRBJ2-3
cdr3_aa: CASSFAGPDTQYF
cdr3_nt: TGCGCCAGCAGCTTTGCAGGGCCAGATACGCAGTATTTT

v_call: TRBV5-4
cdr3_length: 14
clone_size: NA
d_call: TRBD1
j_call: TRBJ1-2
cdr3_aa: CASSWTGGGYGYTF
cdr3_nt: TGTGCCAGCAGCTGGACAGGGGGCGGCTATGGCTACACCTTC

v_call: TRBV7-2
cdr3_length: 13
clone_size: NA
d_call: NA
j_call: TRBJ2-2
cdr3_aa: CASRGKNTGELFF
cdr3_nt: TGTGCCAGCAGGGGCAAGAACACCGGGGAGCTGTTTTTT

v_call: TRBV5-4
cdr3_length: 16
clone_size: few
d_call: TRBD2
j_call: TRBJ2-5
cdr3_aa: CASSLGLAGLGETQYF
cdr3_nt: TGTGCCAGCAGCCTCGGACTAGCGGGATTGGGCGAGACCCAGTACTTC

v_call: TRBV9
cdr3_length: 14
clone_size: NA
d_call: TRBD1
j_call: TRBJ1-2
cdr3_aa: CASSGTGGNYGYTF
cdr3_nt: TGTGCCAGCAGCGGAACAGGGGGTAACTATGGCTACACCTTC

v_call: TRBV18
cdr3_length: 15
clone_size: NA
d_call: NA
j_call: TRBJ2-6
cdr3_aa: CASSAVGSGANVLTF
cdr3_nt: TGTGCCAGCTCAGCAGTCGGCTCTGGGGCCAACGTCCTGACTTTC

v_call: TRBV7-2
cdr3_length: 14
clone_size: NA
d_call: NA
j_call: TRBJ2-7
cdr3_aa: CASSLHPAGVEQYF
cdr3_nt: TGTGCCAGCAGCTTACACCCGGCAGGGGTGGAGCAGTACTTC

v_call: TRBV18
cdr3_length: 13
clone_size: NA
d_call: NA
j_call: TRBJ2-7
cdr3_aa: CASSPQGDGEQYF
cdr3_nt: TGTGCCAGCTCACCACAAGGGGACGGCGAGCAGTACTTC

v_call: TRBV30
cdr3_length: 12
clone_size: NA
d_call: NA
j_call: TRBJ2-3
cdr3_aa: CAWTGGADTQYF
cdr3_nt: TGTGCCTGGACAGGGGGGGCAGATACGCAGTATTTT

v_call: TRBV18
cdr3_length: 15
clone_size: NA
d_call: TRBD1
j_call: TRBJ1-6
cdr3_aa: CASSPAGTGLSPLHF
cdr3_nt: TGTGCCAGCTCACCGGCCGGGACAGGGTTGTCACCCCTCCACTTT

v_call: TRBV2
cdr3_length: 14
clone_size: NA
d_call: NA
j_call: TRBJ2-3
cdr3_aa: CASRAAGFTDTQYF
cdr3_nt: TGTGCCAGCAGGGCGGCGGGCTTCACAGATACGCAGTATTTT

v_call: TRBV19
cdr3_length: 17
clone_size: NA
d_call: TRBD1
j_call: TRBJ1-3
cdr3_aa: CASSTPQGRFSGNTIYF
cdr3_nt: TGTGCCAGTAGTACCCCACAGGGGAGGTTCTCTGGAAACACCATATATTTT

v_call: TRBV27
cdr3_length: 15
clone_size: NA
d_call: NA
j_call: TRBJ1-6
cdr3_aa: CASSLRAPGISPLHF
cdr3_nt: TGTGCCAGCAGTTTAAGGGCTCCGGGTATCTCGCCCCTCCACTTT

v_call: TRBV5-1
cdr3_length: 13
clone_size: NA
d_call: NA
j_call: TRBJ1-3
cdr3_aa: CASSQQEGNTIYF
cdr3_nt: TGCGCCAGCAGTCAACAGGAAGGAAACACCATATATTTT

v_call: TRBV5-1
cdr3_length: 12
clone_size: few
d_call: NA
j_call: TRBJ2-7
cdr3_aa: CASSQDSYEQYF
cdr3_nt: TGCGCCAGCAGCCAGGACAGCTACGAGCAGTACTTC

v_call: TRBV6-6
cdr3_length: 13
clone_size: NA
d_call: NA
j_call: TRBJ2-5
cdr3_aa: CASSTPVAETQYF
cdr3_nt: TGTGCCAGCAGTACCCCCGTCGCGGAGACCCAGTACTTC

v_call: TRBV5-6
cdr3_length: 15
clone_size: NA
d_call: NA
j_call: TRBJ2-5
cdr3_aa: CASSLAALRGETQYF
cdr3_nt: TGTGCCAGCAGCCTCGCGGCCCTAAGAGGGGAGACCCAGTACTTC

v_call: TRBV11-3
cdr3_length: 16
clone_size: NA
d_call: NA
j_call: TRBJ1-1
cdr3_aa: CASSLGGGRWDTEAFF
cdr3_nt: TGTGCCAGCAGCTTAGGTGGGGGCAGGTGGGACACTGAAGCTTTCTTT

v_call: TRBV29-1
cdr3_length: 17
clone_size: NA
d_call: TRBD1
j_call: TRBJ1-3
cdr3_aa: CSVREGGTGLSGNTIYF
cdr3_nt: TGCAGCGTCCGAGAGGGCGGGACAGGACTCTCTGGAAACACCATATATTTT

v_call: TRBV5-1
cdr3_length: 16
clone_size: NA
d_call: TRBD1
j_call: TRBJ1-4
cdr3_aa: CASSQGQGRTNEKLFF
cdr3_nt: TGCGCCAGCAGCCAGGGACAGGGGAGGACTAATGAAAAACTGTTTTTT

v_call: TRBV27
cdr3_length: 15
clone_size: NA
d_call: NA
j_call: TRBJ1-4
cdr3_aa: CASSLSRGKGEKLFF
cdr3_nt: TGTGCCAGCAGTTTATCGAGAGGGAAAGGCGAAAAACTGTTTTTT

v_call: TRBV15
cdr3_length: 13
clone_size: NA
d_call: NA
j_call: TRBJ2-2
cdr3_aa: CATSRDWAGELFF
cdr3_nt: TGTGCCACCAGCAGAGATTGGGCCGGGGAGCTGTTTTTT

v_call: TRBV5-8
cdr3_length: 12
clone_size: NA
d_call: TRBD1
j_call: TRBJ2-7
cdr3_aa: CASSRTGYEQYF
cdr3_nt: TGTGCCAGCAGCCGGACAGGCTACGAGCAGTACTTC

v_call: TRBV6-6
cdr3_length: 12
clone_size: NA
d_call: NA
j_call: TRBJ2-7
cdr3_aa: CASSPATYEQYF
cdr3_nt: TGTGCCAGCAGCCCCGCTACCTACGAGCAGTACTTC

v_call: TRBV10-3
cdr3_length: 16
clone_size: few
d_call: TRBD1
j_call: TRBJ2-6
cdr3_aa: CAISGQGASGANVLTF
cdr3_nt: TGTGCCATCTCTGGACAGGGAGCATCTGGGGCCAACGTCCTGACTTTC

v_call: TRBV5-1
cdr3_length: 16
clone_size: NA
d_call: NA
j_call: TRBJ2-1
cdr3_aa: CASSPDGQSSYNEQFF
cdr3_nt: TGCGCCAGCAGCCCCGATGGACAGAGCTCCTACAATGAGCAGTTCTTC

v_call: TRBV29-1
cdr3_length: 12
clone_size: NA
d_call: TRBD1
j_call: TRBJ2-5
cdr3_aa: CSVSDRGETQYF
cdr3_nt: TGCAGCGTTTCGGACAGGGGAGAGACCCAGTACTTC

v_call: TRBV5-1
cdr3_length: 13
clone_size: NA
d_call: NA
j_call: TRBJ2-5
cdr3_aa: CASSLGGRETQYF
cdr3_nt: TGCGCCAGCAGCTTGGGGGGCCGGGAGACCCAGTACTTC

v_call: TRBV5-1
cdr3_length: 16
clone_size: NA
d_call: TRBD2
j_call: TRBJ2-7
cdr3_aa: CASSQGTSGAGYEQYF
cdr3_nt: TGCGCCAGCAGCCAGGGGACTAGCGGGGCCGGCTACGAGCAGTACTTC

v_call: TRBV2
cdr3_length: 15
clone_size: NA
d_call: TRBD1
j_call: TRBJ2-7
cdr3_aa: CASRGDRGPHYEQYF
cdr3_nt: TGTGCCAGCAGGGGGGACAGGGGGCCTCATTACGAGCAGTACTTC

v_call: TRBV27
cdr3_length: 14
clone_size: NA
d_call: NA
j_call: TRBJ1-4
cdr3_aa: CASRPAGAGEKLFF
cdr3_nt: TGTGCCAGCAGGCCCGCAGGGGCTGGAGAAAAACTGTTTTTT

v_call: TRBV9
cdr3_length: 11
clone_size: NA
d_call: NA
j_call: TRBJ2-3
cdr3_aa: CASSSEVAQYF
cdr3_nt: TGTGCCAGCAGCTCAGAGGTTGCGCAGTATTTT

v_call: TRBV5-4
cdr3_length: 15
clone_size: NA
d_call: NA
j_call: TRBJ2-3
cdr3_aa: CASSFSLSSTDTQYF
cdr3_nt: TGTGCCAGCAGCTTTAGTCTTTCTAGCACAGATACGCAGTATTTT

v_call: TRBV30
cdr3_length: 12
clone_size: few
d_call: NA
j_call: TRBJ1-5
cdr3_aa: CAWSNANQPQHF
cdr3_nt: TGTGCCTGGAGTAACGCTAATCAGCCCCAGCATTTT

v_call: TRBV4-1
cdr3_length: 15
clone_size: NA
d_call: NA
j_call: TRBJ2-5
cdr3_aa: CASSPRVSGQETQYF
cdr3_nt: TGCGCCAGCAGCCCCCGAGTTAGCGGCCAAGAGACCCAGTACTTC

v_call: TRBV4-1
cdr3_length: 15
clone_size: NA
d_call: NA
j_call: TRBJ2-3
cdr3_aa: CASSQPRVNTDTQYF
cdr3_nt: TGCGCCAGCAGCCAACCACGGGTAAACACAGATACGCAGTATTTT

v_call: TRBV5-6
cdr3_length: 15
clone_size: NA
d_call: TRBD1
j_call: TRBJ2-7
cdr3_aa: CASSAGTGWNYEQYF
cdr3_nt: TGTGCCAGCAGCGCGGGGACAGGGTGGAACTACGAGCAGTACTTC

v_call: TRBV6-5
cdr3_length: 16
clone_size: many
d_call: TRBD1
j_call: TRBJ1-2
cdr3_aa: CASSYAGTGGIYGYTF
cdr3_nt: TGTGCCAGCAGTTATGCCGGGACAGGGGGCATCTATGGCTACACCTTC

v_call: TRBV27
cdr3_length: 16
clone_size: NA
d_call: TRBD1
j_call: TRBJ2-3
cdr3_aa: CASRPGTGGRTDTQYF
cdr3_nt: TGTGCCAGCAGGCCGGGGACAGGGGGCCGCACAGATACGCAGTATTTT

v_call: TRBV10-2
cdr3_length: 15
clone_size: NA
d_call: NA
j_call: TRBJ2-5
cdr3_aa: CASSDEAGTRETQYF
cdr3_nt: TGCGCCAGCAGTGATGAGGCGGGTACGAGAGAGACCCAGTACTTC

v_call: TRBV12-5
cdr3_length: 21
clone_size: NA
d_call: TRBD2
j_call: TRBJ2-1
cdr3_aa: CASGSRQGVTGLAGGGLEQFF
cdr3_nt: TGTGCTAGTGGTTCCCGGCAGGGTGTGACGGGACTAGCGGGGGGTGGATTGGAGCAGTTCTTC

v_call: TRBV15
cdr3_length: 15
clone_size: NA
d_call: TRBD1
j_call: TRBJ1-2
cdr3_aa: CATSVGTGGNYGYTF
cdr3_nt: TGTGCCACCAGCGTTGGGACAGGGGGCAACTATGGCTACACCTTC

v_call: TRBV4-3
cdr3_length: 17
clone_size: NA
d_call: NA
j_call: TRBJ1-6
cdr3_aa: CASSQAKSRPSSSPLHF
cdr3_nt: TGCGCCAGCAGCCAAGCAAAAAGCAGGCCCTCCTCTTCACCCCTCCACTTT

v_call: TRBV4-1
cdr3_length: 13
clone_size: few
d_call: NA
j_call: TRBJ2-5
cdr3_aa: CASSQAVGFSKYF
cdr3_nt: TGCGCCAGCAGCCAAGCGGTAGGCTTCTCCAAGTACTTC

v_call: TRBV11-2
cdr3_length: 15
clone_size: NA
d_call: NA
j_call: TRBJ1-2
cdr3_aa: CASSPDQGGGYGYTF
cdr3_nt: TGTGCCAGCAGCCCAGACCAGGGTGGTGGCTATGGCTACACCTTC

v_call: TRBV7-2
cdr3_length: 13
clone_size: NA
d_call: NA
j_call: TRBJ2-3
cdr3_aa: CASSLRRTDTQYF
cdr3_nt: TGTGCCAGCAGCTTACGTCGCACAGATACGCAGTATTTT

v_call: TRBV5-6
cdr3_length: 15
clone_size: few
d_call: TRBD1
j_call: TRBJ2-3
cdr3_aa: CASSLRGRSTDTQYF
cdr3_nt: TGTGCCAGCAGCTTGAGGGGGCGAAGCACAGATACGCAGTATTTT

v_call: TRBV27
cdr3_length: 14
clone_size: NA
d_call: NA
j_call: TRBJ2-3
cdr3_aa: CASSLGAWSDTQYF
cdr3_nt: TGTGCCAGCAGTTTGGGGGCCTGGTCAGATACGCAGTATTTT

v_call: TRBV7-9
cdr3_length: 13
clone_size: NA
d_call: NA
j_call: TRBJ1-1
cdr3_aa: CASSLGGFTEAFF
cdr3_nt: TGTGCCAGCAGCTTAGGAGGGTTCACTGAAGCTTTCTTT

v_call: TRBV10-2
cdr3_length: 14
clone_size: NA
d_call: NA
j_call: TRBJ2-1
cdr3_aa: CASSESSAYNEQFF
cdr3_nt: TGCGCCAGCAGTGAATCTAGCGCCTACAATGAGCAGTTCTTC

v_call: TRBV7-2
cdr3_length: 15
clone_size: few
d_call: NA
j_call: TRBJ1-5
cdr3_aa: CASSFDLISNQPQHF
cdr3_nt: TGTGCCAGCAGCTTCGATCTGATTAGCAATCAGCCCCAGCATTTT